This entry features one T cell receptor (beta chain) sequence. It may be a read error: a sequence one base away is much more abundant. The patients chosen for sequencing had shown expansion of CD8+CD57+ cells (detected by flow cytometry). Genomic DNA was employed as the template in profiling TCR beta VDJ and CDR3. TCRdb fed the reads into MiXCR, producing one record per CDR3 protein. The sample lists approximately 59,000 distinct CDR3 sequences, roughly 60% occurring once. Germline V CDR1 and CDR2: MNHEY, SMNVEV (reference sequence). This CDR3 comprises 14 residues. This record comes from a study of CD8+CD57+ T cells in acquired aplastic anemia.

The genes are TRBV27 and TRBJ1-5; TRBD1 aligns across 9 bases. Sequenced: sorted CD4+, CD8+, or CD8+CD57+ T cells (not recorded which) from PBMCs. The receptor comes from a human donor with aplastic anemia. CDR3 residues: CASSPRDRDQPQNF. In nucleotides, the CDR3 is TGTGCCAGCAGTCCCCGGGACAGGGATCAGCCCCAGAATTTT.